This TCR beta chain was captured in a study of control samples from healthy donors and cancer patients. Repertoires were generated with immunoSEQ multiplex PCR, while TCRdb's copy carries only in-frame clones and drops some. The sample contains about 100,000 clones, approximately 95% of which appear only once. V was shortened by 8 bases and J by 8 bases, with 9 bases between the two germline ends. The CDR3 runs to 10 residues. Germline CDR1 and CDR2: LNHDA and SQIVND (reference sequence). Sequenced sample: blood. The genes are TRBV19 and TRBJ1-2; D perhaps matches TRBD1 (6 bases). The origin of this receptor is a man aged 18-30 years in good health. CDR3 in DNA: TGTGCCAGTGGACAGTACGGCTACACCTTC. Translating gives CASGQYGYTF.